The TCR beta chain described here comes from a study of T cells in Graves' hyperthyroidism and ophthalmopathy. Orbital computed tomography, thyroid ultrasound, serum thyroxine and TRAb, and clinical symptoms together informed the diagnoses. What was amplified from RNA transcripts were TCR beta CDR3 regions. Using the HTBI primer set, a first-round RT-PCR was run on the TCR CDR3. TCRdb recomputed calls from the multiplex PCR reads with MiXCR, one row per CDR3 protein. The repertoire holds 500,000 to 800,000 distinct CDR3 sequences, with about 45% as singletons. Points on this clonotype: Antigen: not known.

Whole-study results and caveats: Model output signaled ophthalmopathy a median approximately six months ahead of onset. Stable hyperthyroidism and ophthalmopathy were separated using 13 V-J signatures.

Sequencing was done on a sample of peripheral blood or thyroid tissue (not recorded which). This TCR came from an adult man with Graves' disease, either hyperthyroidism or ophthalmopathy (not recorded which).

DNA of the CDR3: TGTGCCAGCAGCTTAGGCCCAGGGAGATACGAAAAACTGTTTTTT. This translates into CASSLGPGRYEKLFF. The chain combines TRBV11-2 with TRBJ1-4; tentatively, D is TRBD1 (5 bases). CDR3 length: 15 amino acids. Germline CDR1 SGHAT, CDR2 FQNNGV. Trimming cost V 1 base and J 8 bases, with 14 bases left between them.